This T cell receptor beta chain originates from a study of blood T cells in healthy people across ages. A remark on this clonotype: One base away lies a much larger clone, so this may be a sequencing read error.

This CDR3 has 14 residues. From germline, CDR1 is MNHEY and CDR2 SMNVEV (reference sequence). V lost 4 bases and J 7 bases, leaving 14 bases between the germline ends. The second PCR ran about 6 to 12 cycles with a sample-barcoded 5' primer and J-beta primers. One entry per CDR3 protein results from TCRdb running MiXCR on the 5' RACE reads. The sample records hundreds of thousands of distinct CDR3 sequences, about 30% being singletons. The chain has TRBV27 and TRBJ2-1, with D perhaps matching TRBD2 (6 bases). This clonotype was obtained from a woman over 75 in good health. Material for sequencing was blood. Here the CDR3 DNA reads TGTGCCAGCAGTTGGAATAGGCGGGGAAATGAGCAGTTCTTC. Translated: CASSWNRRGNEQFF.